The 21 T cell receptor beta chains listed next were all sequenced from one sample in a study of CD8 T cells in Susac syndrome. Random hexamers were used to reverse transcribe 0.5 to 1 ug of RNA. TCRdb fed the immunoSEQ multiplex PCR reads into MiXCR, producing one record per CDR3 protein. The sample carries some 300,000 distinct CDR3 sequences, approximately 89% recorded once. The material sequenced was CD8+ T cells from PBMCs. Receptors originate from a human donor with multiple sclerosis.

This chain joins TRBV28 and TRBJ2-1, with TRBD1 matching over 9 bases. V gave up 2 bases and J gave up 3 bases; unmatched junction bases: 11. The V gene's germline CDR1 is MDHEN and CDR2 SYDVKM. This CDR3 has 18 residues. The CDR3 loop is CASSLTGTGTTYYNEQFF. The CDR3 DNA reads TGTGCCAGCAGTTTAACGGGGACAGGGACAACATACTACAATGAGCAGTTCTTC.

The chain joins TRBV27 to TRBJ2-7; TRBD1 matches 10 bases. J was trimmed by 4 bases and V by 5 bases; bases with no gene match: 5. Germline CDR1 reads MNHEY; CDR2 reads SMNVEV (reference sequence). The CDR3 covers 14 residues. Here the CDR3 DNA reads TGTGCCAGCAGTATGGGACAGGGGAGATACGAGCAGTACTTC. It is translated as CASSMGQGRYEQYF.

The CDR3 bases are TGTGCCAGTACCCCTCTGGACGGCACTGAAGCTTTCTTT. It yields the protein CASTPLDGTEAFF. This rearrangement joins TRBV19 to TRBJ1-1; D unclear. Between the trimmed V and J ends, which lost 7 bases and 4 bases, there was a span of 13 bases. The CDR3 spans 13 residues. Germline lookup yields CDR1 LNHDA and CDR2 SQIVND (reference sequence).

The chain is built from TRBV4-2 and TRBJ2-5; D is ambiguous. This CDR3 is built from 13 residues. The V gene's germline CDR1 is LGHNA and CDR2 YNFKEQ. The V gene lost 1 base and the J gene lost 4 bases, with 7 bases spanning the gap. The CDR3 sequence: CASSQGGGETQYF. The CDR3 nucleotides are TGTGCCAGCAGCCAAGGTGGTGGAGAGACCCAGTACTTC.

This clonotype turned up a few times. In nucleotides, the CDR3 is TGTGCCAGCAGTTTAGCTGGGTATACAGATACGCAGTATTTT. It translates to CASSLAGYTDTQYF. The chain carries TRBV28 and TRBJ2-3; D not certain. V lost 2 bases and J 3 bases, leaving 9 bases between the germline ends. CDR3 size: 14 residues. Germline lookup yields CDR1 MDHEN and CDR2 SYDVKM.

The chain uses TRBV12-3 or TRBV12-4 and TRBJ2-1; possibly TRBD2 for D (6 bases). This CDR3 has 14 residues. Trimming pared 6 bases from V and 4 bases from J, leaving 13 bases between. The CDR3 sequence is CASSSAGTYNEQFF. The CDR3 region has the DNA TGTGCCAGCAGCTCTGCCGGGACTTACAATGAGCAGTTCTTC.

CDR3: CASRGVNEQFF. The CDR3 nucleotides read TGTGCCAGCAGGGGGGTCAATGAGCAGTTCTTC. V gene TRBV12-3 or TRBV12-4 combines with J gene TRBJ2-1; D is perhaps TRBD1 or TRBD2 (5 bases each). The CDR3 is 11 amino acids. With 6 bases removed from V and 6 bases from J, the gap between germline ends came to 6 bases.

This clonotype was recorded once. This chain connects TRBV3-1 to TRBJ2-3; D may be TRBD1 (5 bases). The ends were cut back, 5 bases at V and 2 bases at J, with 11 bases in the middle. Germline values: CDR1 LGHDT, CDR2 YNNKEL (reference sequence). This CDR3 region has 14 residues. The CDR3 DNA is TGTGCCAGCAGCTACAGACAGCCCACAGATACGCAGTATTTT. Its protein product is CASSYRQPTDTQYF.

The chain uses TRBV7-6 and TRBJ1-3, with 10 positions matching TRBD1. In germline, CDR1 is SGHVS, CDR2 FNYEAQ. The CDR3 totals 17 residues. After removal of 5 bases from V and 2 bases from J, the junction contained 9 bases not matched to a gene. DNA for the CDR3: TGTGCCAGCAGCGCACTGACAGGGGGCGTAACTGGAAACACCATATATTTT. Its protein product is CASSALTGGVTGNTIYF.

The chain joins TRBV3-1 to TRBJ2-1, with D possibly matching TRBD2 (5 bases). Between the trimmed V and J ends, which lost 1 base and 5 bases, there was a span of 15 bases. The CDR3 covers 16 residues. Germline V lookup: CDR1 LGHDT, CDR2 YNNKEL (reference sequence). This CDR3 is CASSQVLSGDNNEQFF. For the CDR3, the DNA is TGTGCCAGCAGCCAAGTCCTAAGCGGCGATAACAATGAGCAGTTCTTC.

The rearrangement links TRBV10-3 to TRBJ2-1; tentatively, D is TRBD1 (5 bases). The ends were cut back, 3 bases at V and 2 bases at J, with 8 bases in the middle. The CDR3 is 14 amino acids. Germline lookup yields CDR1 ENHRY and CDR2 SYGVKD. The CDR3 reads CAISDEGAYNEQFF. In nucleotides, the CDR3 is TGTGCCATCAGTGATGAAGGGGCCTACAATGAGCAGTTCTTC.

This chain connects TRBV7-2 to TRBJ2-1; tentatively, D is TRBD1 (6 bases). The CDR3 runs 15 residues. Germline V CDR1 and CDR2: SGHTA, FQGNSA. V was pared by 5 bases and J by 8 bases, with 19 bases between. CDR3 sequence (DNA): TGTGCCAGCAGCGGATCCGGGACATTGGGGTATGAGCAGTTCTTC. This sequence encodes CASSGSGTLGYEQFF.

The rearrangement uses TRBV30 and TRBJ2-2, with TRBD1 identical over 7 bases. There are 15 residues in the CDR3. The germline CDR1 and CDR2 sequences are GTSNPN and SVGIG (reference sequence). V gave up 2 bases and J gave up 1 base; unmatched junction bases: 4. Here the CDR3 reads CAWSPQGWNTGELFF. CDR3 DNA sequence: TGTGCCTGGAGTCCACAGGGGTGGAACACCGGGGAGCTGTTTTTT.

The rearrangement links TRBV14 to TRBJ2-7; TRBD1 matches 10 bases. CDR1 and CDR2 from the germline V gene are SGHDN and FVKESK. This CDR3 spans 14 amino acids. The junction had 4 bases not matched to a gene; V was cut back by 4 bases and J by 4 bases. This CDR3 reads CASSPLDRGYEQYF. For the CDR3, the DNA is TGTGCCAGCAGCCCCTTGGACAGGGGGTACGAGCAGTACTTC. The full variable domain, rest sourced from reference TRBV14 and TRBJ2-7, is EAGVTQFPSHSVIEKGQTVTLRCDPISGHDNLYWYRRVMGKEIKFLLHFVKESKQDESGMPNNRFLAERTGGTYSTLKVQPAELEDSGVYFCASSPLDRGYEQYFGPGTRLTVT.

In DNA, the CDR3 is TGTGCCATCAGTGAGTCGGGTCACCAAGCCCAATACGAGCAGTACTTC. This gives the protein CAISESGHQAQYEQYF. The rearrangement uses TRBV10-3 and TRBJ2-7; D is ambiguous. The CDR3 has 16 amino acids. Trimming pared 0 bases from V and 4 bases from J, leaving 16 bases between. CDR1 and CDR2 (germline): ENHRY, SYGVKD.

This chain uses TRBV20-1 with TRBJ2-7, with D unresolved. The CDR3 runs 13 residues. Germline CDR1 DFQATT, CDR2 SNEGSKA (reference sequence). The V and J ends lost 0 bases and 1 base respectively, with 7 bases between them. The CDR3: CSAREPGSYEQYF. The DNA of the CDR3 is TGCAGTGCTAGAGAGCCCGGGTCCTACGAGCAGTACTTC.

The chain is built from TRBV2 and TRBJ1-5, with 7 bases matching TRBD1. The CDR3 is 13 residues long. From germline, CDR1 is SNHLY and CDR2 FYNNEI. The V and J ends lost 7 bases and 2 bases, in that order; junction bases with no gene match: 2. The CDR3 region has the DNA TGTGCCAGCACGCAGGGGGGCAATCAGCCCCAGCATTTT. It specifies CASTQGGNQPQHF.

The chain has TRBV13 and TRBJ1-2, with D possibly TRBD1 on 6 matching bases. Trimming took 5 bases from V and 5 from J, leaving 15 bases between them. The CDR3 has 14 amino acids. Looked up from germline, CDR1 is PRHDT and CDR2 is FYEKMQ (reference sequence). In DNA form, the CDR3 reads TGTGCCAGCAGCGTACAGGGTTTACGGTATGGCTACACCTTC. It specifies CASSVQGLRYGYTF.

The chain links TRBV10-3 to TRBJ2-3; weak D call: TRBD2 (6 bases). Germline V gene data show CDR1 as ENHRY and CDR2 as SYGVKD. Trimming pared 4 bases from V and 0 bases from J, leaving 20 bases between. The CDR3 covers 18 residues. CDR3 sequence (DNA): TGTGCCATCAGTGCCCCTACCTCATTAGCGGTTAGCACAGATACGCAGTATTTT. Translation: CAISAPTSLAVSTDTQYF.

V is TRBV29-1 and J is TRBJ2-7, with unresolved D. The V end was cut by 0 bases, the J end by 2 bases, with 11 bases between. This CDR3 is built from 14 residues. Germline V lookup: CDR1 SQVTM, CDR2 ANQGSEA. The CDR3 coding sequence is TGCAGCGTTGAAGAGGACCAAAGGACCTACGAGCAGTACTTC. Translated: CSVEEDQRTYEQYF.

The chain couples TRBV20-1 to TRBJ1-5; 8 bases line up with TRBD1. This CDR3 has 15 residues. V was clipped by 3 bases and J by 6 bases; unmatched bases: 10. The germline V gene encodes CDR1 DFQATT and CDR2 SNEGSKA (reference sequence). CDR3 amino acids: CSASSLDRGGQPQHF. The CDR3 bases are TGCAGTGCTAGTAGTCTCGACAGGGGCGGTCAGCCCCAGCATTTT.